This is a list of T cell receptor beta chains from one sample in a study of blood T cell repertoires in COVID-19. Only in-frame clones appear in the TCRdb table, and some are missing; sequencing was by immunoSEQ multiplex PCR. This sample has some 120,000 clones, with about 86% found just once. The sequenced material came from peripheral blood. Receptors were obtained from a woman between 50 and 59 years old with acute or convalescent COVID-19. CDR3s leave out the opening cysteine and the closing phenylalanine or tryptophan. Fields, in order: V gene, J gene, CDR3 protein.

>TRBV5-1|TRBJ1-2
ASAPSRDIYGYT
>TRBV3-1/TRBV3-2|TRBJ1-1
ASSNPRGLSTTEAF
>TRBV30|TRBJ2-5
AWSVRTSGAETQY
>TRBV7-8|TRBJ1-1
ASRTSGENTEAF
>TRBV6-5|TRBJ2-7
ASLLTSGGYEQY
>TRBV10-3|TRBJ1-5
AIRNEGQGAQPQH
>TRBV5-1|TRBJ1-1
ASHRETLNTEAF
>TRBV10-3|TRBJ1-2
AISEGAYGYT
>TRBV27|TRBJ1-1
ASSFQAPGGFTEAF
>TRBV7-8|TRBJ1-1
ASSLLGVGAEAF
>TRBV24-1|TRBJ1-5
ATSAAGANQPQH
>TRBV5-3|TRBJ2-7
ARSPGQGCPYEQY
>TRBV6-5|TRBJ2-1
ASSRRLAGGGEQF
>TRBV6-5|TRBJ2-3
ASSQDRQDTQY
>TRBV28|TRBJ2-1
ASSYRRLLAGAGEQF
>TRBV9|TRBJ2-2
ASSASSSGRFPGELF
>TRBV2|TRBJ2-5
ASTTLAGGETQY
>TRBV7-2|TRBJ2-2
ASSLMSGLNTGELF
>TRBV7-9|TRBJ2-3
ASTAAGTDTQY
>TRBV7-8|TRBJ1-3
ASSFTITGNTIY
>TRBV5-7|TRBJ1-2
ASSLKTGDGYT
>TRBV27|TRBJ1-5
ASSSLAGQQPQH
>TRBV7-9|TRBJ2-1
ASSLGTSGGVPYNEQF
>TRBV24-1|TRBJ2-5
ATSPSSGRSETQY
>TRBV27|TRBJ1-6
ASSRVRQGTGNSPLH
>TRBV19|TRBJ1-5
ASSTDSRNQPQH
>TRBV5-4|TRBJ2-7
ASSLGGDYSSREQY
>TRBV6-5|TRBJ2-1
ASSYSPSGRNEQF
>TRBV6-5|TRBJ1-6
ASISVRGSPLH
>TRBV4-2|TRBJ2-1
ASSQETGSGSPNEQF
>TRBV7-9|TRBJ2-1
ASSLSGGVYSEQF